This is a list of T cell receptor beta chains from one sample in a study of a mutant IDH1 vaccine in newly diagnosed glioma. Their antigens are not known. Sequencing was performed with immunoSEQ multiplex PCR; in TCRdb, only in-frame clones are kept and a portion is missing. Altogether tens of thousands of clones are present, under 80% being singletons, with the ten largest covering approximately 5.8%. Sequenced here: PBMCs, sampled from a glioma patient whose treatment included an IDH1 peptide vaccine. The receptors shown here come from a man between 50 and 59 years old with glioma. Each CDR3 is given with its conserved first and last residue. D genes are given only for firm matches. The size of a clone is reported for some rows only, either as once, few or many, or as a class for expanded clones.

TRBV6-1	TRBJ2-7	13	-	TRBD1	TGTGCCAGCAGTTTGCGGACAGGCTACGAGCAGTACTTC	CASSLRTGYEQYF
TRBV19	TRBJ1-1	13	few	-	TGTGCCAGTAGTATAATGGAGAACACTGAAGCTTTCTTT	CASSIMENTEAFF
TRBV12-5	TRBJ1-2	14	few	-	TGTGCTAGTGGTACCAGGGTTACGGGCTATGGCTACACCTTC	CASGTRVTGYGYTF
TRBV20-1	TRBJ2-7	11	-	-	TGCAGTGCTAGTGGCCGGGAGAACCAGTACTTC	CSASGRENQYF
TRBV10-3	TRBJ1-4	16	-	-	TGTGCCATCAGTGAGTCAGTAGGGGCAACTAATGAAAAACTGTTTTTT	CAISESVGATNEKLFF
TRBV6-6	TRBJ1-1	14	-	-	TGTGCCAGCACCGCAGGAAGACTGAACACTGAAGCTTTCTTT	CASTAGRLNTEAFF
TRBV27	TRBJ1-2	14	-	-	TGTGCCAGCAGTTTCGGCAGAGAGAACTATGGCTACACCTTC	CASSFGRENYGYTF
TRBV28	TRBJ1-1	14	-	-	TGTGCCAGCAGTTTATGGCAGTCACACACTGAAGCTTTCTTT	CASSLWQSHTEAFF
TRBV5-6	TRBJ1-2	16	-	-	TGTGCCAGCAGCTCGCTCAGGGGCCCTGGGATCTATGGCTACACCTTC	CASSSLRGPGIYGYTF
TRBV28	TRBJ2-7	15	-	TRBD1	TGTGCCAGCAGCTTCACCTGGACAGGGGACTACGAGCAGTACTTC	CASSFTWTGDYEQYF
TRBV6-1	TRBJ2-7	14	-	TRBD1	TGTGCCAGCACCGGGGACAGGGCTTCCTACGAGCAGTACTTC	CASTGDRASYEQYF
TRBV7-9	TRBJ2-1	12	-	-	TGTGCCAGCAGCTTCGCTTACAATGAGCAGTTCTTC	CASSFAYNEQFF
TRBV6-5	TRBJ1-2	13	-	-	TGTGCCAGCAGTAAGGTTGGGAACTATGGCTACACCTTC	CASSKVGNYGYTF
TRBV15	TRBJ2-3	15	few	TRBD2	TGTGCCACCAGCAGAGATAGCGGGGGGGCAGATACGCAGTATTTT	CATSRDSGGADTQYF
TRBV6-1	TRBJ2-2	13	-	-	TGTGCCAGCACCATCGCAGGGGCCGGGGAGCTGTTTTTT	CASTIAGAGELFF
TRBV5-1	TRBJ1-4	16	-	-	TGCGCCAGCTCCATCCGGGTCCCCGAGGCTAATGAAAAACTGTTTTTT	CASSIRVPEANEKLFF
TRBV9	TRBJ2-2	12	-	-	TGTGCCAGCAGCGTAGGATGGGGGGAGCTGTTTTTT	CASSVGWGELFF
TRBV2	TRBJ2-5	13	-	TRBD2	TGTGCCAGCAGTGATGGGGGGGAAGAGACCCAGTACTTC	CASSDGGEETQYF
TRBV10-3	TRBJ2-7	12	-	TRBD1	TGTGCCTCGGCAGGACAGGGAGGAGAGCAGTACTTC	CASAGQGGEQYF
TRBV18	TRBJ1-5	13	-	-	TGTGCCAGCTCGACGCACGTTGATCAGCCCCAGCATTTT	CASSTHVDQPQHF
TRBV7-9	TRBJ1-4	14	-	-	TGTGCCAGCAGCTTCGACCGAAGAAGCGAAAAACTGTTTTTT	CASSFDRRSEKLFF
TRBV6-6	TRBJ1-1	12	-	-	TGTGCCAGCAGTTACGGGACCACTGAAGCTTTCTTT	CASSYGTTEAFF
TRBV7-9	TRBJ2-5	12	-	-	TGTGCCAGCAGCTTAACTAGCGAGACCCAGTACTTC	CASSLTSETQYF
TRBV30	TRBJ1-1	13	-	-	TGTGCCTGGAGTGAGGGGTCTTACACTGAAGCTTTCTTT	CAWSEGSYTEAFF
TRBV7-3	TRBJ2-7	14	few	-	TGTGCCAGCAGCCCCCAGGGGGGAGGGTACGAGCAGTACTTC	CASSPQGGGYEQYF
TRBV25-1	TRBJ2-5	15	few	-	TGTGCCAGCAGTGTCGGCTGGCAGAGGATGGAGACCCAGTACTTC	CASSVGWQRMETQYF
TRBV19	TRBJ2-2	15	few	TRBD1	TGTGCCAGTAGTATACCAACAGGGGACACCGGGGAGCTGTTTTTT	CASSIPTGDTGELFF
TRBV6-5	TRBJ1-1	14	-	-	TGTGCCAGCAGACTTACAGGGCTTCTCACTGAAGCTTTCTTT	CASRLTGLLTEAFF
TRBV6-4	TRBJ1-1	14	-	-	TGTGCCAGCAGTGACTCTAGCAGAAACACTGAAGCTTTCTTT	CASSDSSRNTEAFF
TRBV27	TRBJ1-1	12	few	-	TGTGCCAGCAGCCGGTGGGGCACTGAAGCTTTCTTT	CASSRWGTEAFF
TRBV5-6	TRBJ1-2	17	once	TRBD1	TGTGCCAGCAGCCCAGGGACAGGGGTCTCCACCCTCTATGGCTACACCTTC	CASSPGTGVSTLYGYTF
TRBV28	TRBJ2-7	11	-	-	TGTGCCAGCAGTTTAGAGGCAGGACTGTACTTC	CASSLEAGLYF
TRBV2	TRBJ1-5	13	-	-	TGTGCCAGCAGTGTCACAGCGAGCCAGCCCCAGCATTTT	CASSVTASQPQHF
TRBV7-9	TRBJ1-1	14	-	-	TGTGCCAGCCTCAGGACGGCCCCAAACACTGAAGCTTTCTTT	CASLRTAPNTEAFF
TRBV13	TRBJ1-2	16	-	TRBD1	TGTGCCAGCAGCCCCGCCCCCGACAGGGGGGGCTATGGCTACACCTTC	CASSPAPDRGGYGYTF
TRBV28	TRBJ1-5	15	-	-	TGTGCCAGCAGTTTCGTAATTTCTAGCAATCAGCCCCAGCATTTT	CASSFVISSNQPQHF
TRBV7-2	TRBJ2-5	13	-	-	TGTGCCAGCAGCCCCCAGGCCCAAGAGACCCAGTACTTC	CASSPQAQETQYF
TRBV6-5	TRBJ1-4	13	few	-	TGTGCCAGCACTCGGGGACGTTATGAAAAACTGTTTTTT	CASTRGRYEKLFF
TRBV4-1	TRBJ1-2	14	-	-	TGCGCCAGCAGCCAATTTCAGGGGAGGAATGGCTACACCTTC	CASSQFQGRNGYTF
TRBV6-5	TRBJ2-2	15	once	-	TGTGCCAGCAGCGCCTCCCCAGACAACACCGGGGAGCTGTTTTTT	CASSASPDNTGELFF
TRBV4-2	TRBJ2-7	12	-	-	TGTGCCAGCAGCCGGGTGGGGAACGAGCAGTACTTC	CASSRVGNEQYF
TRBV27	TRBJ1-5	16	few	-	TGTGCCAGCAGTCGAGGGGGGCGCTATAGCAATCAGCCCCAGCATTTT	CASSRGGRYSNQPQHF
TRBV11-3	TRBJ2-5	14	-	-	TGTGCCAGCAGCCCAAACCCCAGGGCGGAGACCCAGTACTTC	CASSPNPRAETQYF
TRBV2	TRBJ1-2	15	-	-	TGTGCCAGCACAGTCGGACAATCGAGGATCTATGGCTACACCTTC	CASTVGQSRIYGYTF
TRBV18	TRBJ1-1	14	-	-	TGTGCCAGCTCACCAGAGCAGGCTTCCACTGAAGCTTTCTTT	CASSPEQASTEAFF
TRBV6-5	TRBJ1-5	13	-	TRBD1	TGTGCCAGCAGTAAAGGGGGCGCTGTGAGCCAGCATTTT	CASSKGGAVSQHF
TRBV7-8	TRBJ2-5	14	-	-	TGTGCCAGCAGCTTTGGCGGAAACCAAGAGACCCAGTACTTC	CASSFGGNQETQYF
TRBV21-1	TRBJ1-2	15	-	-	TGTGCCAGCAGTATCTTGCCGGTGACTAACTATGGCTACACCTTC	CASSILPVTNYGYTF
TRBV4-2	TRBJ2-4	13	-	-	TGTGCCAGCAGCCAAGGGACACAAAACATTCAGTACTTC	CASSQGTQNIQYF
TRBV30	TRBJ1-4	17	-	-	TGTGCCTGGAGTGACCTCCGGCGGGGGACTAGTAATGAAAAACTGTTTTTT	CAWSDLRRGTSNEKLFF
TRBV2	TRBJ1-6	17	few	-	TGTGCCAGCAGTGAACCCAGGGGCGGGTCCTATAATTCACCCCTCCACTTT	CASSEPRGGSYNSPLHF
TRBV6-6	TRBJ1-5	14	-	-	TGTGCCAGCAGTTCGGGACTGACGAATCAGCCCCAGCATTTT	CASSSGLTNQPQHF
TRBV5-1	TRBJ1-2	13	-	TRBD1	TGCGCCAGCAGCGCGGACAGGGTCTATGGCTACACCTTC	CASSADRVYGYTF
TRBV19	TRBJ2-2	16	-	-	TGTGCCAGTAGTATGTTCACAGCTACGAACACCGGGGAGCTGTTTTTT	CASSMFTATNTGELFF
TRBV11-2	TRBJ1-1	15	-	-	TGTGCCAGCAGCTTAGAACGGGGCCTGAACACTGAAGCTTTCTTT	CASSLERGLNTEAFF
TRBV4-3	TRBJ2-3	14	once	-	TGCGCCAGCAGCCAAGGGGGAGTGACAGATACGCAGTATTTT	CASSQGGVTDTQYF
TRBV27	TRBJ2-1	12	-	TRBD1	TGTGCCAGCAGTCACGGGACAGCTGAGCAGTTCTTC	CASSHGTAEQFF
TRBV29-1	TRBJ2-7	13	-	TRBD1	TGCAGCGCCACCGGACAGGGATCCTACGAGCAGTACTTC	CSATGQGSYEQYF
TRBV7-2	TRBJ2-7	15	-	-	TGTGCCAGCAGCTTAGCCGGCAGGGGTGTTTCCGAGCAGTACTTC	CASSLAGRGVSEQYF
TRBV6-1	TRBJ2-1	12	few	-	TGTGCCACCGAACTCTTCTACAATGAGCAGTTCTTC	CATELFYNEQFF